This TCR beta chain originates from a study of cytomegalovirus exposure and HLA in healthy donors. This CDR3 spans 14 amino acids. V was clipped by 4 bases and J by 3 bases; unmatched bases: 4. Germline values: CDR1 MNHEY, CDR2 SVGAGI. This clone was detected only once. PCR amplification relied on 60 Vbeta primers (plus 13 Jbeta primers). Only in-frame clones appear in the TCRdb table, and some are missing; sequencing was by immunoSEQ multiplex PCR. This sample has 50,000 to 65,000 clones; around 72% occur once, and the top ten carry about 22%. The source of this sequence is a woman in her 50s in good health and CMV-seropositive. The sequencing sample was made of PBMCs. The chain couples TRBV6-5 to TRBJ2-7; TRBD1 matches 9 bases. The CDR3: CASSLTGGNYEQYF. Here the CDR3 DNA reads TGTGCCAGCAGTTTGACAGGGGGAAACTACGAGCAGTACTTC.